Listed below are T cell receptor beta chains from one sample, sequenced in a study of identical twins. TCRdb reprocessed the 5' RACE reads via MiXCR and lists one record per CDR3 protein. This table holds 200,000 to 250,000 distinct CDR3 sequences, roughly 7% found once. These data also formed part of another study, on yellow fever vaccine responses in identical twins.

The material sequenced was memory (CD45RO+) T cells sorted from blood. These receptors came from a woman aged 18-29 years in good health. Both conserved end residues are part of each CDR3. A D gene is named only where the DNA matches it firmly. Clone size is given as once, few, many, or a class for an expanded clone.

v_gene	j_gene	abundance	d_gene	CDR3aa	CDR3nt
TRBV14	TRBJ1-1	few	TRBD1	CASSPPGQGRTEAFF	TGTGCCAGCAGCCCTCCCGGACAGGGGAGAACTGAAGCTTTCTTT
TRBV19	TRBJ2-3	few	TRBD1	CASSSSRDRGTDTQYF	TGTGCCAGTAGTTCCAGCCGGGACAGGGGCACAGATACGCAGTATTTT
TRBV7-2	TRBJ2-1	few	TRBD1	CASSSQRTGNEQFF	TGTGCCAGCAGCTCTCAGAGGACAGGCAATGAGCAGTTCTTC
TRBV6-1	TRBJ1-3	many	-	CASTGAWNGNTIYF	TGTGCCAGCACGGGAGCGTGGAACGGAAACACCATATATTTT
TRBV20-1	TRBJ2-5	many	TRBD2	CSARAGLAKETQYF	TGCAGTGCTAGAGCTGGACTAGCCAAAGAGACCCAGTACTTC
TRBV11-2	TRBJ2-3	many	TRBD2	CASSFQPGLGTDTQYF	TGTGCCAGCAGCTTCCAACCGGGACTAGGAACAGATACGCAGTATTTT
TRBV20-1	TRBJ2-1	few	-	CSLAETYNEQFF	TGCAGTTTAGCGGAAACCTACAATGAGCAGTTCTTC
TRBV29-1	TRBJ2-1	many	TRBD1	CSASGTDYNEQFF	TGCAGCGCCTCCGGGACAGATTACAATGAGCAGTTCTTC
TRBV27	TRBJ2-7	few	-	CASSLGAGWYEQYF	TGTGCCAGCAGTTTAGGGGCAGGTTGGTACGAGCAGTACTTC
TRBV5-1	TRBJ2-1	many	-	CASSLYPSYNEQFF	TGCGCCAGCAGCTTATATCCCTCCTACAATGAGCAGTTCTTC